A single sample is the source of the 23 T cell receptor beta chains below, sequenced in a study of CD8 T cells in Susac syndrome. An amount of RNA that ranged from roughly 0.45 to 1 ug was reverse transcribed with random hexamers. TCRdb passed the immunoSEQ multiplex PCR reads through MiXCR, listing each CDR3 protein once. Of 250,000 to 300,000 distinct CDR3 sequences in the sample, about 85% were seen once. The sequenced material came from CD8+ T cells from PBMCs. The receptors here all came from a human donor with multiple sclerosis.

The CDR3 DNA follows: TGTGCCAGCAGCGTAGAAAAGTACAATGAGCAGTTCTTC. Translated, it gives CASSVEKYNEQFF. The chain carries TRBV9 and TRBJ2-1; no firm D call. V dropped 0 bases and J dropped 4 bases, with 5 bases sitting between them. Per the germline V gene, CDR1 is SGDLS and CDR2 is YYNGEE. This CDR3 is built from 13 residues.

J is TRBJ1-1 and V is TRBV6-5; no reliable D call. The germline V and J ends were trimmed by 0 bases and 2 bases, with 4 bases remaining between them. Germline CDR1 is MNHEY and CDR2 is SVGAGI. This CDR3 has 13 amino acids. The DNA for the CDR3 is TGTGCCAGCAGTTACTCGTTCAACACTGAAGCTTTCTTT. Its protein product is CASSYSFNTEAFF.

The J gene is TRBJ1-6, the V gene TRBV28, with 7 bases matching TRBD1. Unmatched junction bases numbered 17, after V lost 5 bases and J lost 7 bases. CDR3 length: 18 amino acids. Germline V gene lookup returns CDR1 MDHEN and CDR2 SYDVKM. CDR3 residues: CASSANRGGKILNSPLHF. As DNA, the CDR3 is TGTGCCAGCAGTGCAAACAGGGGTGGGAAAATATTGAATTCACCCCTCCACTTT.

This clonotype was seen only a few times. The chain has TRBV6-5 and TRBJ2-3; TRBD2 aligns across 13 bases. Germline lookup yields CDR1 MNHEY and CDR2 SVGAGI. The CDR3 runs 15 residues. Unmatched junction bases numbered 5, after V lost 5 bases and J lost 6 bases. CDR3: CASSRLAGGADTQYF. CDR3 sequence (DNA): TGTGCCAGCAGTAGACTAGCGGGAGGTGCTGATACGCAGTATTTT.

The rearrangement links TRBV7-9 to TRBJ2-7; D is possibly TRBD2 (5 bases). The CDR3 runs to 14 residues. The ends were cut back, 5 bases at V and 3 bases at J, with 14 bases in the middle. CDR1 and CDR2 from the germline V gene are SEHNR and FQNEAQ (reference sequence). CDR3 protein: CASSPPLGSYEQYF. CDR3 nucleotides: TGTGCCAGCAGCCCCCCACTAGGAAGCTACGAGCAGTACTTC.

The DNA for the CDR3 is TGTGCCAGTAGTATAGGTGGGGATTTCACAGATACGCAGTATTTT. Protein: CASSIGGDFTDTQYF. The chain carries TRBV19 and TRBJ2-3; D is undetermined. The CDR3 consists of 15 residues. Germline CDR1 and CDR2: LNHDA and SQIVND (reference sequence). The germline V and J ends were trimmed by 1 base and 2 bases, with 10 bases remaining between them.

The chain joins TRBV29-1 to TRBJ2-7; tentative D call: TRBD1 (6 bases). V shed 7 bases and J shed 2 bases, with 9 bases lying between them. The CDR3 has 11 residues. Germline CDR1 reads SQVTM; CDR2 reads ANQGSEA. The CDR3: CSGGQPYEQYF. The CDR3 DNA follows: TGCAGCGGTGGACAGCCCTACGAGCAGTACTTC.

This rearrangement joins TRBV19 to TRBJ2-7, with D perhaps matching TRBD2 (6 bases). The germline V gene has CDR1 LNHDA and CDR2 SQIVND (reference sequence). This CDR3 region has 14 residues. V was cut by 5 bases and J by 2 bases, with 13 bases left in between. For the CDR3, the DNA is TGTGCCAGTAGTGAGGGACTTCCTCCCTACGAGCAGTACTTC. Residues: CASSEGLPPYEQYF.

This chain connects TRBV27 to TRBJ1-5; D perhaps matches TRBD1 (5 bases). The CDR3 loop spans 14 amino acids. The germline V gene has CDR1 MNHEY and CDR2 SMNVEV (reference sequence). V was clipped by 6 bases and J by 4 bases, with 13 bases between them. The CDR3 bases are TGTGCCAGCAGCTCCGACAGCCCTAATCAGCCCCAGCATTTT. Its protein product is CASSSDSPNQPQHF.

This clonotype was observed a single time. The chain combines TRBV5-5 with TRBJ2-4; D ambiguous. The CDR3 loop spans 17 amino acids. Trimming pared 4 bases from V and 5 bases from J, leaving 22 bases between. From germline, CDR1 is SGHKS and CDR2 YYEKEE (reference sequence). The CDR3, as DNA: TGTGCCAGCAGCCAACGCTCCCAGCCCCGAAAACAAAACATTCAGTACTTC. Its protein is CASSQRSQPRKQNIQYF.

The chain employs TRBV27 and TRBJ2-7; 8 positions agree with TRBD1. V dropped 4 bases and J dropped 2; count of bases not matched to a gene: 10. Germline V lookup: CDR1 MNHEY, CDR2 SMNVEV (reference sequence). The CDR3 consists of 16 residues. The CDR3 sequence is CASSSSRTGTPYEQYF. CDR3 DNA sequence: TGTGCCAGCAGTTCATCCCGGACAGGGACACCCTACGAGCAGTACTTC.

The rearrangement joins TRBV7-3 to TRBJ2-1; no clear D. Germline lookup yields CDR1 SGHTA and CDR2 FQGTGA. V was cut by 2 bases and J by 6 bases, with 8 bases left in between. CDR3 length: 13 amino acids. The CDR3 DNA follows: TGTGCCAGCAGCTTATTCCAGGTCAATGAGCAGTTCTTC. Translation: CASSLFQVNEQFF.

The chain uses TRBV2 and TRBJ2-7; D perhaps matches TRBD1 (6 bases). This CDR3 spans 13 amino acids. The V end lost 10 bases, the J end lost 3 bases, and 16 bases lay between the germline ends. Germline loops: CDR1 SNHLY, CDR2 FYNNEI. The CDR3 bases are TGTGCCACCGAAATCGGACAGAACTACGAGCAGTACTTC. Translated, it gives CATEIGQNYEQYF.

The gene calls are TRBV28 and TRBJ2-6, with 7 bases aligning to TRBD1. V shed 8 bases, J shed 0 bases, and the junction held 4 bases outside the gene matches. CDR3 size: 15 residues. Germline-derived CDR1 and CDR2 are MDHEN and SYDVKM. In DNA, the CDR3 is TGTGCCAGCGCCCCAGGGGGCTCTGGGGCCAACGTCCTGACTTTC. Translated: CASAPGGSGANVLTF.

The gene calls are TRBV12-3 or TRBV12-4 and TRBJ1-1, with a weak D call TRBD1 (6 bases). CDR3 length: 17 amino acids. Trimming left V 5 bases short and J 4 bases short, with 23 bases between. The CDR3 DNA sequence: TGTGCCAGCAGTCCCCCGGGGGCAGGGAGCTCGCTCACTGAAGCTTTCTTT. Encoded protein: CASSPPGAGSSLTEAFF.

This chain uses TRBV20-1 with TRBJ1-2; D not certain. Trimming took 6 bases from V and 8 from J, leaving 7 bases between them. This CDR3 region has 9 residues. Per germline, CDR1 DFQATT and CDR2 SNEGSKA (reference sequence). The CDR3 nucleotides are TGCAGTGCCGTAGTAGGCTACACCTTC. Its translation: CSAVVGYTF.

The chain links TRBV5-1 to TRBJ2-1; D ambiguous. V lost 4 bases and J 2 bases, leaving 7 bases between the germline ends. The germline V gene has CDR1 SGHRS and CDR2 YFSETQ. The CDR3 covers 13 residues. The CDR3 DNA reads as TGCGCCAGCAGCATTCACACCTACAATGAGCAGTTCTTC. Its protein product is CASSIHTYNEQFF. Based on the CDR3 plus reference TRBV5-1 and TRBJ2-1, the full variable domain is KAGVTQTPRYLIKTRGQQVTLSCSPISGHRSVSWYQQTPGQGLQFLFEYFSETQRNKGNFPGRFSGRQFSNSRSEMNVSTLELGDSALYLCASSIHTYNEQFFGPGTRLTVL.

J is TRBJ1-2 and V is TRBV9; 7 positions match TRBD1. Germline values: CDR1 SGDLS, CDR2 YYNGEE. The CDR3 runs to 15 residues. V shed 2 bases and J 2 bases; nucleotides not matched to a gene: 6. The DNA of the CDR3 is TGTGCCAGCAGCGTGACAGGGTCAGGAAACTATGGCTACACCTTC. As protein: CASSVTGSGNYGYTF.

J is TRBJ2-7 and V is TRBV28, with D unresolved. From germline, CDR1 is MDHEN and CDR2 SYDVKM. This CDR3 is 15 amino acids long. V was trimmed by 8 bases and J by 4 bases, leaving 21 bases between them. The DNA of the CDR3 is TGTGCCAGCTCTTCCCTAGGCCGGACCATGTACGAGCAGTACTTC. Translation: CASSSLGRTMYEQYF.

The V call is TRBV6-6, the J call TRBJ2-3; TRBD2 might be the D (6 bases). Germline V CDR1 and CDR2: MNHNY, SVGAGI (reference sequence). CDR3 length equals 14 residues. The chain's CDR3 is CAGREAGRTDTQYF. The CDR3 DNA sequence: TGTGCGGGTCGAGAGGCAGGGAGGACAGATACGCAGTATTTT.

The rearrangement uses TRBV27 and TRBJ1-4; D is ambiguous. Germline CDR1 MNHEY, CDR2 SMNVEV (reference sequence). The CDR3 loop spans 15 amino acids. V lost 4 bases to trimming and J lost 8 bases, with 17 bases between them. The CDR3: CASSSTRWLGEKLFF. Here the CDR3 DNA reads TGTGCCAGCAGTTCTACGCGGTGGTTGGGGGAAAAACTGTTTTTT.

This clonotype was seen only once. The J gene is TRBJ1-4, the V gene TRBV9; unclear D gene. The CDR3 runs to 15 residues. Deletions cut 0 bases from V and 5 bases from J, with 11 bases between. The germline V gene encodes CDR1 SGDLS and CDR2 YYNGEE. The DNA of the CDR3 is TGTGCCAGCAGCGTAGCCCAAGGTTCCAATGAAAAACTGTTTTTT. As protein: CASSVAQGSNEKLFF.

The V call is TRBV7-3, the J call TRBJ2-1, with 8 nucleotides matching TRBD2. The CDR3 runs to 16 residues. V was clipped by 2 bases and J by 3 bases; unmatched bases: 6. The germline CDR1 and CDR2 sequences are SGHTA and FQGTGA. The CDR3 DNA is TGTGCCAGCAGCTTAGATTGGCTAGCGGGCTACAATGAGCAGTTCTTC. Its translation is CASSLDWLAGYNEQFF.